This T cell receptor (beta chain) derives from a study of blood T cells in healthy people across ages. This clonotype was seen only a few times. Its antigen remains unknown. A second 7 to 11 cycle PCR used barcoded and J-beta primers. TCRdb used MiXCR to reprocess the 5' RACE reads, holding one entry per CDR3 protein. This sample carries hundreds of thousands of distinct CDR3 sequences, 22% of them seen once, and the ten largest clones take around 21%. Overall study results and limits: The authors considered diversity estimates from one million T cells to be underestimates. Roughly linearly, TCR beta diversity per million T cells fell as age increased. Changes in expanded clonotypes were possibly confounded, as the CMV status of donors was unknown.

Healthy Caucasians from Russia aged about 6 to 100 served as donors. This sequence originates from a man aged 65 to 79 in good health. The sequenced sample was blood.

The CDR3 spells CATSDRTGGTDTQYF. The CDR3 DNA follows: TGTGCCACCAGTGATAGGACAGGGGGAACAGATACGCAGTATTTT. V is TRBV24-1 and J is TRBJ2-3, with 10 bases identical to TRBD1. Trimming removed 3 bases from V and 3 bases from J; junction bases left unmatched: 2. Germline V gene lookup returns CDR1 KGHDR and CDR2 SFDVKD. This CDR3 has 15 amino acids.